This record covers a single T cell receptor (beta chain). Clones were sequenced by immunoSEQ multiplex PCR, and TCRdb holds only the in-frame ones, with some missing. The table has about 70,000 clones, around 94% seen once. This record belongs to a study of T cell changes during pregnancy in multiple sclerosis. The length of the CDR3 is 17 residues. Germline lookup yields CDR1 SGHTA and CDR2 FQGNSA. The V gene end was trimmed by 2 bases and the J gene end by 1 base; junction bases not matched to a gene: 7. Sequencing used peripheral blood, obtained in the third trimester of pregnancy. This chain links TRBV7-2 with TRBJ2-7, with 11 nucleotides matching TRBD2. This TCR derives from a female donor with multiple sclerosis, enrolled in a pregnancy study. CDR3 coding DNA: TGTGCCAGCAGCTTAAATGAGCCTAGCGGGGGGTCCTACGAGCAGTACTTC. Protein sequence: CASSLNEPSGGSYEQYF. Together with reference TRBV7-2 and TRBJ2-7, the CDR3 gives the full variable domain: GAGVSQSPSNKVTEKGKDVELRCDPISGHTALYWYRQSLGQGLEFLIYFQGNSAPDKSGLPSDRFSAERTGGSVSTLTIQRTQQEDSAVYLCASSLNEPSGGSYEQYFGPGTRLTVT.